This T cell receptor (beta chain) was sequenced for a study of lymphopenia after photon versus proton radiotherapy. Notes on the study in general: Authors raise, but do not show, better survival with proton therapy. After the lymphocyte nadir, photon-treated repertoires showed oligoclonal expansion, especially of CD8+ Temra cells. Proton therapy kept repertoires fairly stable, unlike photons, which gained effector/memory cells.

The CDR3 covers 13 residues. Germline assignment: CDR1 GTSNPN and CDR2 SVGIG (reference sequence). V shed 3 bases, J shed 0 bases, and the junction held 1 base outside the gene matches. Generated by immunoSEQ multiplex PCR, the TCRdb table keeps only in-frame clones and is missing some. The sample records 6,500 to 8,500 clones, about 92% being singletons. Comment on this clone: Antigen unknown.

This clonotype originated in a woman in her fifties or sixties with cholangiocarcinoma. Here the sequenced sample was peripheral blood, taken from a patient treated with photon-based radiotherapy. The J gene is TRBJ1-1, the V gene TRBV30; 7 nucleotides agree with TRBD1. CDR3 in amino acids: CAWRTGMNTEAFF. CDR3 nucleotide sequence: TGTGCCTGGAGGACAGGGATGAACACTGAAGCTTTCTTT.